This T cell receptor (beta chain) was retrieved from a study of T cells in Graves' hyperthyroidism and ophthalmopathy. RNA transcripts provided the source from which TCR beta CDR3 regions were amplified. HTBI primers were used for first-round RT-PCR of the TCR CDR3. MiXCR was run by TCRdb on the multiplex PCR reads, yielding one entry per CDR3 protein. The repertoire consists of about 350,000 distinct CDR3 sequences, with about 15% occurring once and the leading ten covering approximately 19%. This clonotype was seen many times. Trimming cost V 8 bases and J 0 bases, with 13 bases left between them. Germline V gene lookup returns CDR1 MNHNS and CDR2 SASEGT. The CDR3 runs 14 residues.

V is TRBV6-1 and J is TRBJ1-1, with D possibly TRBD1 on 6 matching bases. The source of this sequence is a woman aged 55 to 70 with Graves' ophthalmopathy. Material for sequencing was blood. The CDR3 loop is CASRVRQVNTEAFF. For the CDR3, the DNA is TGTGCCAGCCGGGTACGACAGGTGAACACTGAAGCTTTCTTT.